This T cell receptor (beta chain) was recovered during a study of T cell responses to AZD1222 COVID-19 vaccine. Findings and limits, study-wide: Only a handful of AZD1222 recipients, roughly six in all, had baseline seropositivity. Repertoires were collected only later (after the peak T cell response had occurred).

The V and J ends lost 5 bases and 2 bases respectively, with 12 bases between them. This CDR3 contains 14 residues. Germline assignment: CDR1 MNHEY and CDR2 SMNVEV (reference sequence). The count of this clone is one. Its antigen is unidentified. Produced via immunoSEQ multiplex PCR; TCRdb's table is partial and in-frame only. The sample has under 170,000 clones; about 95% are singletons. The chain links TRBV27 to TRBJ1-1, with D unresolved. Source: peripheral blood, taken on day 0 of AZD1222 vaccination. The receptor was isolated from an adult in good health. DNA of the CDR3: TGTGCCAGCAGTGTCCGGGGTCTCAACACTGAAGCTTTCTTT. It is translated as CASSVRGLNTEAFF.